The text below deals with one T cell receptor beta chain. The antigen is undetermined. This sample is part of a study of T cell responses to AZD1222 COVID-19 vaccine. Study results and caveats: AZD1222 recipients seropositive at baseline numbered only five to seven. Increases in Spike-specific TCR breadth and depth were seen after two AZD1222 doses.

Profiling relied on immunoSEQ multiplex PCR, and the TCRdb table lists in-frame clones only, not all of them. The sample records about 130,000 clones, 90% to 95% being singletons. This receptor was identified in an adult in good health. Sequenced material: peripheral blood, taken on day 0 of AZD1222 vaccination.

Here the CDR3 reads CASSLNVNQETQYF. The CDR3 DNA reads as TGTGCCAGCAGCCTAAATGTTAACCAAGAGACCCAGTACTTC. The chain carries TRBV11-2 and TRBJ2-5; no firm D call. Germline V gives CDR1 SGHAT, CDR2 FQNNGV. The CDR3 extends over 14 amino acids. Between the trimmed V and J ends, which lost 5 bases and 0 bases, there was a span of 10 bases. Full variable domain (missing parts from reference TRBV11-2 and TRBJ2-5): EAGVAQSPRYKIIEKRQSVAFWCNPISGHATLYWYQQILGQGPKLLIQFQNNGVVDDSQLPKDRFSAERLKGVDSTLKIQPAKLEDSAVYLCASSLNVNQETQYFGPGTRLLVL.